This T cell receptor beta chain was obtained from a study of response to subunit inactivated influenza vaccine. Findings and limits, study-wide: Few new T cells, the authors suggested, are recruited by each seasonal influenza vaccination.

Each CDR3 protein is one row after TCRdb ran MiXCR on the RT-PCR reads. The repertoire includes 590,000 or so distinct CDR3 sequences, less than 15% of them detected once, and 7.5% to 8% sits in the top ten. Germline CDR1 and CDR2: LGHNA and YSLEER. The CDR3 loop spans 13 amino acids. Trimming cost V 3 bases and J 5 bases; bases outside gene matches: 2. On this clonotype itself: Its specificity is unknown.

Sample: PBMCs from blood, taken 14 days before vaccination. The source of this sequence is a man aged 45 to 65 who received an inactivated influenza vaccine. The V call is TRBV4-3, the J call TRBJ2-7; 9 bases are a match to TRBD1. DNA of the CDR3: TGCGCCAGCAGCCACCGGACAGGGGACGAGCAGTACTTC. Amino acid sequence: CASSHRTGDEQYF.